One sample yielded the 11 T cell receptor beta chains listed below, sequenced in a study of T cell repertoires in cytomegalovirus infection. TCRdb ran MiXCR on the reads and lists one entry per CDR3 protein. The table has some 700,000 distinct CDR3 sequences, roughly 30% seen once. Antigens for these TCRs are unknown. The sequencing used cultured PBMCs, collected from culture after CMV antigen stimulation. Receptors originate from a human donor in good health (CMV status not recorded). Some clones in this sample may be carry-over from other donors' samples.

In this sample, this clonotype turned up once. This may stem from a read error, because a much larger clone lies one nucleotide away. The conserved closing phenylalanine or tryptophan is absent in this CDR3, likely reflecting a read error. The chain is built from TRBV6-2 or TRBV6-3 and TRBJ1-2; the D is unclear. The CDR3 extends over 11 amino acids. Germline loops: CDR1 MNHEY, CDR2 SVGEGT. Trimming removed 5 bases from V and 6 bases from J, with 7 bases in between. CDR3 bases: TGTGCCAGCAGTGAAAAACATGGCTACACCTCC. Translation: CASSEKHGYTS.

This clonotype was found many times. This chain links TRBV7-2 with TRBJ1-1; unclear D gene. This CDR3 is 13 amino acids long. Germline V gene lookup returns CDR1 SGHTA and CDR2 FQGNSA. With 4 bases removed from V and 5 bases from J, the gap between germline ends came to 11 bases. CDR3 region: CASSSSSYTEAFF. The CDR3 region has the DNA TGTGCCAGCAGCTCGAGTTCTTATACTGAAGCTTTCTTT.

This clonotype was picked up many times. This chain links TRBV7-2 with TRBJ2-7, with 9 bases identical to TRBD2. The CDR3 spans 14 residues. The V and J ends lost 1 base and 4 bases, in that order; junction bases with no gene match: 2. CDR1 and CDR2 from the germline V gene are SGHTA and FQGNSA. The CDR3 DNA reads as TGTGCCAGCAGCTTAGTTAGCGGGGGTTACGAGCAGTACTTC. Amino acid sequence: CASSLVSGGYEQYF.

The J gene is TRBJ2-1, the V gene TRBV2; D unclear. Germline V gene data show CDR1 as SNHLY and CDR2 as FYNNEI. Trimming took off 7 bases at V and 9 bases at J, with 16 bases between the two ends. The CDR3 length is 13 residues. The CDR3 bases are TGTGCCAGCAATCGGGCTAGACCGGGTGAGCAGTTCTTC. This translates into CASNRARPGEQFF.

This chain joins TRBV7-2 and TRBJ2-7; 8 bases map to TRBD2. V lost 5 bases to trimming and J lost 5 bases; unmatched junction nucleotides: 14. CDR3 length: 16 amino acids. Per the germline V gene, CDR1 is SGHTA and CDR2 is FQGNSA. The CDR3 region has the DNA TGTGCCAGCAGCCCGTCAGCTAGCGGGCTCCGTCACGAGCAGTACTTC. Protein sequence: CASSPSASGLRHEQYF.

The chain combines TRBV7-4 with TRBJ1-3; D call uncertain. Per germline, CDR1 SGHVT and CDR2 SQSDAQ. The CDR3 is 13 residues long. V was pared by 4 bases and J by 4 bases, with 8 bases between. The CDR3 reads CASSSRHGNTIYF. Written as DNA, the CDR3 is TGTGCCAGCAGCTCCCGACACGGAAACACCATATATTTT.

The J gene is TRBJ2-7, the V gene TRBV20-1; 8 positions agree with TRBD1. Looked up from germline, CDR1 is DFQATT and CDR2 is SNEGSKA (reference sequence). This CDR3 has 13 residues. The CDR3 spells CGSGTGVADEQYF. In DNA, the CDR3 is TGCGGCTCCGGGACAGGTGTTGCGGACGAGCAGTACTTC.

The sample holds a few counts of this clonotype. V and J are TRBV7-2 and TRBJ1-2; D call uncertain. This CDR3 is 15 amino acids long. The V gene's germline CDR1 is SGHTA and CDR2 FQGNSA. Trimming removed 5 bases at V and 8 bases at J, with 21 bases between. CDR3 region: CASSPDRGGLGGYTF. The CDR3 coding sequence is TGTGCCAGCAGCCCGGACCGTGGAGGTTTGGGAGGCTACACCTTC.

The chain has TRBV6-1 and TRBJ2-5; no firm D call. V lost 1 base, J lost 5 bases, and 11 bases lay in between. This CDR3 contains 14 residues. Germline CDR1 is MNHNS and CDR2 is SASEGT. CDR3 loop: CASSEVWGSETQYF. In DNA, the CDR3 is TGTGCCAGCAGTGAAGTGTGGGGAAGCGAGACCCAGTACTTC.

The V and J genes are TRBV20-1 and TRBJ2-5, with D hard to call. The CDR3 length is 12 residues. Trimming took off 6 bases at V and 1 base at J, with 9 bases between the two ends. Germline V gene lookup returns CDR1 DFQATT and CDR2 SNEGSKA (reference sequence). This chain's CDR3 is CSAGRRQETQYF. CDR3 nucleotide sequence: TGCAGTGCGGGAAGGCGCCAAGAGACCCAGTACTTC.

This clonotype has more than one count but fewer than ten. The CDR3 sequence is CASSSGVVYGYTF. CDR3 in DNA: TGTGCCAGCAGCTCGGGAGTCGTCTATGGCTACACCTTC. This chain connects TRBV7-8 to TRBJ1-2; D gene unclear. The CDR3 runs to 13 residues. The germline V gene has CDR1 SGHVS and CDR2 FQNEAQ. The V end was cut by 4 bases, the J end by 4 bases, with 10 bases between.